The 5 T cell receptor beta chains below all came from one sample that was sequenced in a study of shared clonotypes between healthy human individuals. Sequencing was performed with immunoSEQ multiplex PCR; in TCRdb, only in-frame clones are kept and a portion is missing. The repertoire consists of 2 million to 3 million clones, with 80% to 95% occurring once and the leading ten covering 0.36%. The sequencing sample was made of naive CD4+ T cells from PBMCs. Stated subset: CD45RA+ positively selected. The source of these receptors is a man in his late teens or twenties in good health. Some clones in this sample may be carry-over from other donors' samples.

This clone was counted a single time. V and J are TRBV5-1 and TRBJ2-7; tentatively, D is TRBD1 (5 bases). Germline CDR1 SGHRS, CDR2 YFSETQ. This CDR3 region has 16 residues. Trimming removed 0 bases at V and 3 bases at J, with 16 bases between. The CDR3: CASSLDLGRVSYEQYF. CDR3 nucleotide sequence: TGCGCCAGCAGCTTGGATCTCGGCAGGGTCAGCTACGAGCAGTACTTC.

CDR3 in amino acids: CASSRLWNEQFF. For the CDR3, the DNA is TGTGCCAGCAGCCGACTTTGGAATGAGCAGTTCTTC. The chain recombines TRBV7-9 with TRBJ2-1; D ambiguous. CDR3 length: 12 amino acids. The germline V gene encodes CDR1 SEHNR and CDR2 FQNEAQ (reference sequence). Trimming shortened V by 5 bases and J by 7 bases, and 9 bases separated the two germline ends.

The V call is TRBV7-2, the J call TRBJ2-1; maybe TRBD2 (6 bases). CDR3 length: 14 amino acids. Trimming pared 0 bases from V and 9 bases from J, leaving 12 bases between. Per germline, CDR1 SGHTA and CDR2 FQGNSA. CDR3 in amino acids: CASSLAAGTGEQFF. The CDR3 bases are TGTGCCAGCAGCTTAGCCGCGGGGACCGGTGAGCAGTTCTTC.

V is TRBV2 and J is TRBJ2-7; 14 bases fit TRBD2. Per germline, CDR1 SNHLY and CDR2 FYNNEI. V lost 6 bases, J lost 7 bases, and 8 bases stayed unmatched. CDR3 length: 15 amino acids. The CDR3 sequence: CASRRLAGGPGEQYF. The CDR3 coding sequence is TGTGCCAGCAGGCGACTAGCGGGAGGGCCGGGTGAGCAGTACTTC.

CDR3 coding DNA: TGTGCCAGCAGCCAAGTAGTCCCGGGACTAGCGGGAGTTGTTAGTGAGCAGTACTTC. Its protein product is CASSQVVPGLAGVVSEQYF. The chain is built from TRBV4-2 and TRBJ2-7; TRBD2 matches at 14 bases. The CDR3 runs 19 residues. V lost 1 base to trimming and J lost 7 bases; unmatched junction nucleotides: 15. In germline, CDR1 is LGHNA, CDR2 YNFKEQ.